Listed below are T cell receptor beta chains from one sample, sequenced in a study of blood T cells in healthy people across ages. In TCRdb, the 5' RACE reads were re-called with MiXCR into one record per CDR3 protein. The table includes hundreds of thousands of distinct CDR3 sequences, 52% detected once. Sequencing used blood. The receptors were sampled from a woman at least 80 years old in good health. Each CDR3 is given with its conserved first and last residue. The D gene is left open where the match is weak. Clone size is not always given. Where it is, it says once, few, many or a class for expanded clones.

cdr3_aa cdr3_nt clone_size v_call d_call j_call
CASTAGVNQPQHF TGTGCCAGCACGGCAGGAGTTAATCAGCCCCAGCATTTT . TRBV2 . TRBJ1-5
CSAREGQAQHF TGCAGTGCTAGAGAAGGTCAGGCCCAGCATTTT few TRBV20-1 . TRBJ1-5
CATSDLVPGRETQYF TGTGCCACCAGTGATTTGGTTCCAGGGCGGGAGACCCAGTACTTC . TRBV24-1 . TRBJ2-5
CASSSTSGGDTGELFF TGTGCCAGCAGCTCGACCTCCGGGGGAGACACCGGGGAGCTGTTTTTT . TRBV7-9 . TRBJ2-2
CSANSGSSYNEQFF TGCAGTGCAAATAGCGGGAGCTCCTACAATGAGCAGTTCTTC many TRBV20-1 TRBD2 TRBJ2-1
CASSQDWFGGKGYNEQFF TGTGCCAGCAGCCAAGATTGGTTTGGGGGGAAAGGATACAATGAGCAGTTCTTC many TRBV14 . TRBJ2-1
CASSLAGGEGGTQYF TGCGCCAGCAGCTTGGCAGGCGGGGAGGGAGGCACGCAGTATTTT . TRBV5-1 TRBD2 TRBJ2-3
CSVERRAGRNTEAFF TGCAGCGTTGAAAGGCGGGCGGGGCGGAACACTGAAGCTTTCTTT . TRBV29-1 . TRBJ1-1
CSANTSPYEQYF TGCAGTGCTAATACCAGTCCCTACGAGCAGTACTTC . TRBV20-1 . TRBJ2-7
CASSKGFRDGSYNEQFF TGTGCCAGCAGCAAAGGTTTCCGGGACGGCTCCTACAATGAGCAGTTCTTC . TRBV3-1 . TRBJ2-1
CSARGSFSGTDNSPLHF TGCAGTGCTAGAGGATCCTTTTCCGGGACAGATAATTCACCCCTCCACTTT . TRBV20-1 TRBD1 TRBJ1-6
CASSLGSGRTYNEQFF TGTGCCAGCAGCTTAGGGAGCGGGAGAACCTACAATGAGCAGTTCTTC many TRBV11-2 TRBD2 TRBJ2-1
CATQKGANTGELFF TGTGCCACCCAAAAGGGAGCCAACACCGGGGAGCTGTTTTTT many TRBV6-6 . TRBJ2-2
CASMNGGELFF TGTGCCAGCATGAACGGCGGGGAGCTGTTTTTT few TRBV6-2/TRBV6-3 . TRBJ2-2
CASSQGYVAGELFF TGTGCCAGCAGCCAAGGGTATGTTGCCGGGGAGCTGTTTTTT . TRBV3-1 . TRBJ2-2
CSVSGTGSGNTIYF TGCAGCGTTTCCGGGACAGGCTCTGGAAACACCATATATTTT . TRBV29-1 TRBD1 TRBJ1-3
CASSLVGNPTSETLGTQYF TGCGCCAGCAGCTTGGTTGGGAACCCCACTAGCGAAACCTTGGGGACCCAGTACTTC many TRBV5-1 TRBD2 TRBJ2-5
CASSQDSSAGHGQFF TGTGCCAGCAGCCAAGATTCGTCGGCCGGGCATGGGCAGTTCTTC . TRBV3-1 . TRBJ2-1
CASRRSLGVKQFF TGTGCCAGCAGACGGAGCTTGGGGGTAAAGCAGTTCTTC . TRBV7-2 . TRBJ2-1
CASSPAAGEGEQYF TGTGCCAGCAGCCCGGCAGCGGGAGAAGGGGAGCAGTACTTC few TRBV3-1 TRBD2 TRBJ2-7
CSALTGMNTEAFF TGCAGTGCTCTGACAGGGATGAACACTGAAGCTTTCTTT many TRBV20-1 TRBD1 TRBJ1-1
CATSDRRQGLPSDTQYF TGTGCCACCAGTGACCGCCGACAGGGTTTGCCATCAGATACGCAGTATTTT once TRBV24-1 TRBD1 TRBJ2-3
CASAGHANTGELFF TGTGCCAGTGCGGGACACGCGAACACCGGGGAGCTGTTTTTT . TRBV19 . TRBJ2-2
CASTLDHSTDTQYF TGTGCCAGCACCCTAGACCACTCCACAGATACGCAGTATTTT . TRBV12-3/TRBV12-4 . TRBJ2-3
CSAREQAGGPDTQYF TGCAGTGCTAGAGAACAAGCGGGGGGGCCAGATACGCAGTATTTT many TRBV20-1 TRBD2 TRBJ2-3
CSVNRDRGYEQYF TGCAGCGTGAACCGGGACAGGGGCTACGAGCAGTACTTC few TRBV29-1 TRBD1 TRBJ2-7
CATLRIGGVGNEQFF TGTGCCACCCTCCGTATAGGTGGGGTTGGCAATGAGCAGTTCTTC . TRBV2 . TRBJ2-1
CSARDGGGGGNTIYF TGCAGTGCTAGAGATGGGGGTGGGGGGGGAAACACCATATATTTT . TRBV20-1 . TRBJ1-3
CSARNSGTGTYEQYF TGCAGTGCTAGAAACTCCGGGACCGGGACCTACGAGCAGTACTTC many TRBV20-1 . TRBJ2-7